This TCR beta chain is drawn from a study of cytomegalovirus exposure and HLA in healthy donors. Looking at the study overall: Early released data comprised 80 million to 100 million unique TCRs from HLA-typed donors. Study observations and caveats: Sequencing probably produced one cluster of sequence variants that were highly shared.

Comments on this clone: As yet, its antigen is unknown.

This PCR relied on a set of 60 Vbeta primers and 13 Jbeta primers. Repertoires were generated with immunoSEQ multiplex PCR, while TCRdb's copy carries only in-frame clones and drops some. The sample consists of about 190,000 clones, roughly four fifths of them appearing once. The CDR3 length is 14 residues. Between the trimmed V and J ends, which lost 5 bases and 5 bases, there was a span of 10 bases. Germline loops: CDR1 LNHDA, CDR2 SQIVND (reference sequence). The gene calls are TRBV19 and TRBJ1-6, with D perhaps matching TRBD1 (6 bases). This TCR derives from a man aged 45-65 years in good health and CMV-seronegative. The sequencing sample was made of PBMCs. The CDR3 sequence: CASSHRDNNSPLHF. CDR3 sequence (DNA): TGTGCCAGTAGTCACAGGGACAATAATTCACCCCTCCACTTT.